The clone carrying this T cell receptor (beta chain) was recorded once. In germline, CDR1 is SGHRS, CDR2 YFSETQ. Losses at the gene ends were 5 bases for V and 0 bases for J; bases not matched to a gene: 5. The CDR3 covers 17 residues. This sample is part of a study of shared clonotypes between healthy human individuals. Study background: Researchers assigned three CD4 naive, three CD4 memory, two CD8 naive and one CD8 memory plate to each donor.

Here immunoSEQ multiplex PCR was the method, and the copy in TCRdb shows in-frame clones only, minus some. The sample yields roughly 2.4 million clones, 90% to 96% seen once. Sequenced: naive CD4+ T cells sorted from blood. The subset here: CD45RA+ positively selected. This sequence originates from a man between 18 and 35 years old in good health. The chain joins TRBV5-1 to TRBJ2-2; TRBD2 matches 12 bases. The CDR3 sequence: CASRQTSGSSNTGELFF. The DNA for the CDR3 is TGCGCCAGCAGACAGACTAGCGGGAGCTCGAACACCGGGGAGCTGTTTTTT. The entire variable domain, with the rest obtained from reference TRBV5-1 and TRBJ2-2, is as follows: KAGVTQTPRYLIKTRGQQVTLSCSPISGHRSVSWYQQTPGQGLQFLFEYFSETQRNKGNFPGRFSGRQFSNSRSEMNVSTLELGDSALYLCASRQTSGSSNTGELFFGEGSRLTVL.